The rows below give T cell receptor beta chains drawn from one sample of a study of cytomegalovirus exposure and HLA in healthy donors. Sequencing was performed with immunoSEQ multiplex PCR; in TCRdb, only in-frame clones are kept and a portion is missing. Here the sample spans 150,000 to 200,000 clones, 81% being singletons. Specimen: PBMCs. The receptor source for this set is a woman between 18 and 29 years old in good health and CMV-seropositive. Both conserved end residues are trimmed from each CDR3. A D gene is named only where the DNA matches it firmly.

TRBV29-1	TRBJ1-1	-	SAESQGTEAF
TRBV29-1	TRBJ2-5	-	SVAAGKETQY
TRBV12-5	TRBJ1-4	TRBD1	AKPSPGQGVEKLF
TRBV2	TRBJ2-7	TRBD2	ASSERLAAYEQY
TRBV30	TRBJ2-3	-	AWSRSDTQY
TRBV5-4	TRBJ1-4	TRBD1	ASQGQGVGKLF
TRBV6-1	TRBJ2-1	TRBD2	ASSDTSGGRDEQF
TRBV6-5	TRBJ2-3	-	ASSSSTDTQY
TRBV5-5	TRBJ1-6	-	ATTIGVGNSPLH
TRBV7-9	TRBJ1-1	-	ASSRSGGGTEAF